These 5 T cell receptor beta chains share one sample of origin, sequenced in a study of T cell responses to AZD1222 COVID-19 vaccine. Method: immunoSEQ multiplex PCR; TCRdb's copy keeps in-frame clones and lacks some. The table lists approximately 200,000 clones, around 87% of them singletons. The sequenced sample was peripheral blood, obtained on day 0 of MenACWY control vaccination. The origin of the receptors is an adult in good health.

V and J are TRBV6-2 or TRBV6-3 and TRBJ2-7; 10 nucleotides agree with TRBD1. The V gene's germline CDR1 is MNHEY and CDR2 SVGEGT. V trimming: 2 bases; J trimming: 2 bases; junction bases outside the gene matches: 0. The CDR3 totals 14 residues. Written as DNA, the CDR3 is TGTGCCAGCAGTTACGGGACAGGGGCCTACGAGCAGTACTTC. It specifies CASSYGTGAYEQYF.

CDR3 in DNA: TGTGCCAGCTCACCTCGGACAGGAGGAACGTTCATGAACACTGAAGCTTTCTTT. Translating it yields CASSPRTGGTFMNTEAFF. This chain uses TRBV18 with TRBJ1-1; 7 nucleotides line up with TRBD1. In germline, CDR1 is KGHSH, CDR2 LQKENI. This CDR3 is 18 amino acids long. V was pared by 3 bases and J by 0 bases, with 13 bases of the junction left unmatched.

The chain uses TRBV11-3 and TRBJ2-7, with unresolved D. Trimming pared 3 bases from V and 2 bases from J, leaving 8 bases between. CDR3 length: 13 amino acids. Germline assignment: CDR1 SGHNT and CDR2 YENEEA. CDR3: CASSLQATYEQYF. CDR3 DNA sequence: TGTGCCAGCAGCTTGCAAGCGACCTACGAGCAGTACTTC. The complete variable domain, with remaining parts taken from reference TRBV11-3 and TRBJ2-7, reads EAGVVQSPRYKIIEKKQPVAFWCNPISGHNTLYWYLQNLGQGPELLIRYENEEAVDDSQLPKDRFSAERLKGVDSTLKIQPAELGDSAVYLCASSLQATYEQYFGPGTRLTVT.

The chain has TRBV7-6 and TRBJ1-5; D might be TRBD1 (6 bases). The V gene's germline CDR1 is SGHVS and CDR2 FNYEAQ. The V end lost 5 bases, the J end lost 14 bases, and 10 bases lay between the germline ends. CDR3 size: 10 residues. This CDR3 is CASSRGTKHF. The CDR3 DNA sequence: TGTGCCAGCAGCCGCGGGACAAAGCATTTT.

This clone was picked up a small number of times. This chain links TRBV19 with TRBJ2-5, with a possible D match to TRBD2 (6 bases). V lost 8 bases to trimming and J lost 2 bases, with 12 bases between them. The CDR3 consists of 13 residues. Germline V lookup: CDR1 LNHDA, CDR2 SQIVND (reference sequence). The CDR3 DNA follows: TGTGCCAGTGCCTCTAGCGCGCAAGAGACCCAGTACTTC. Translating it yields CASASSAQETQYF.